The 8 T cell receptor beta chains reported below all come from one sample, sequenced in a study of blood T cell repertoires in COVID-19. Sequencing was performed with immunoSEQ multiplex PCR; in TCRdb, only in-frame clones are kept and a portion is missing. The data contain under 250,000 clones, around 80% of them seen just once; the ten biggest clones take up 7.2%. Sequenced input: peripheral blood. These receptors all come from a woman in her seventies with acute or convalescent COVID-19.

This clone was recorded only once. The chain couples TRBV6-6 to TRBJ2-1, with TRBD1 as a possible D gene (5 bases). The V end was cut by 5 bases, the J end by 1 base, with 15 bases between. CDR3 length: 16 residues. Per the germline V gene, CDR1 is MNHNY and CDR2 is SVGAGI (reference sequence). CDR3 protein: CASSHPETVSYNEQFF. CDR3 DNA sequence: TGTGCCAGCAGTCACCCGGAGACAGTTTCCTACAATGAGCAGTTCTTC.

The chain uses TRBV24-1 and TRBJ2-1; 8 bases align to TRBD1. Germline CDR1 reads KGHDR; CDR2 reads SFDVKD. This CDR3 contains 15 residues. Trimming at V came to 4 bases and at J to 3 bases, leaving 4 bases not matched to a gene. The CDR3 spells CATSDLTGGYNEQFF. In nucleotides, the CDR3 is TGTGCCACCAGTGACTTAACAGGGGGCTACAATGAGCAGTTCTTC.

The genes are TRBV30 and TRBJ1-6; D gene unclear. Germline V lookup: CDR1 GTSNPN, CDR2 SVGIG (reference sequence). Trimming took 4 bases from V and 9 from J, leaving 19 bases between them. There are 15 residues in the CDR3. DNA for the CDR3: TGTGCCTGGACCGCCGGTCCTCTCGGCGGTTCACCCCTCCACTTT. This sequence encodes CAWTAGPLGGSPLHF.

The rearrangement joins TRBV29-1 to TRBJ1-5; maybe TRBD1 (6 bases). Between the trimmed V and J ends, which lost 4 bases and 3 bases, there was a span of 7 bases. Germline V gene lookup returns CDR1 SQVTM and CDR2 ANQGSEA. The CDR3 sequence is 12 residues long. This CDR3 reads CSVGDTNQPQHF. The DNA of the CDR3 is TGCAGCGTTGGGGACACCAATCAGCCCCAGCATTTT.

The V call is TRBV5-1, the J call TRBJ2-5; D may be TRBD2 (5 bases). The CDR3 runs 16 residues. CDR1 is SGHRS and CDR2 is YFSETQ in the germline V gene. V was trimmed by 0 bases and J by 2 bases, leaving 14 bases between them. The CDR3 loop reads CASSLGGITGQETQYF. The CDR3 nucleotides are TGCGCCAGCAGCTTGGGAGGGATTACTGGGCAAGAGACCCAGTACTTC.

This clone was counted a few times. The chain joins TRBV18 to TRBJ1-2, with D unclear. The V gene lost 4 bases and the J gene lost 4 bases, with 10 bases spanning the gap. The CDR3 covers 13 residues. From germline, CDR1 is KGHSH and CDR2 LQKENI. Here the CDR3 reads CASSLERAYGYTF. The CDR3 DNA sequence: TGTGCCAGCTCACTAGAGAGGGCCTATGGCTACACCTTC.

The V call is TRBV7-2, the J call TRBJ2-1; TRBD2 matches 8 bases. From germline, CDR1 is SGHTA and CDR2 FQGNSA. This CDR3 is built from 12 residues. V trimming: 9 bases; J trimming: 8 bases; junction bases outside the gene matches: 6. CDR3: CASGGSGDEQFF. CDR3 nucleotide sequence: TGTGCCAGTGGGGGTAGCGGGGATGAGCAGTTCTTC.

This clone was seen just once. The chain links TRBV5-5 to TRBJ2-3; D ambiguous. This CDR3 region has 12 residues. The germline V gene encodes CDR1 SGHKS and CDR2 YYEKEE (reference sequence). Trimming shortened V by 4 bases and J by 3 bases, and 6 bases separated the two germline ends. CDR3: CASSPQTDTQYF. CDR3 sequence (DNA): TGTGCCAGCAGCCCACAAACAGATACGCAGTATTTT.